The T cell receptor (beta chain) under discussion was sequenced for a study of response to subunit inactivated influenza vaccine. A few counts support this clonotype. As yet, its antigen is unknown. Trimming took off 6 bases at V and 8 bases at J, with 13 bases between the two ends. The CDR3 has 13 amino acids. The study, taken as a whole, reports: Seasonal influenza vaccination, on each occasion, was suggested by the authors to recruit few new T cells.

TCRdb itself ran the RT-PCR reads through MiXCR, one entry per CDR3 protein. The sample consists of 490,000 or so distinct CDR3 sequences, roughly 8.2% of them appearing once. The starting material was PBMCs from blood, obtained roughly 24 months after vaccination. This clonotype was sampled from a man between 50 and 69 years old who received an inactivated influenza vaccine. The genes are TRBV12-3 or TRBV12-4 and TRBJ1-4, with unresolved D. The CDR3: CASRELVGEKLFF. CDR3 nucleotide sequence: TGTGCCAGCAGAGAGTTGGTTGGGGAAAAACTGTTTTTT.